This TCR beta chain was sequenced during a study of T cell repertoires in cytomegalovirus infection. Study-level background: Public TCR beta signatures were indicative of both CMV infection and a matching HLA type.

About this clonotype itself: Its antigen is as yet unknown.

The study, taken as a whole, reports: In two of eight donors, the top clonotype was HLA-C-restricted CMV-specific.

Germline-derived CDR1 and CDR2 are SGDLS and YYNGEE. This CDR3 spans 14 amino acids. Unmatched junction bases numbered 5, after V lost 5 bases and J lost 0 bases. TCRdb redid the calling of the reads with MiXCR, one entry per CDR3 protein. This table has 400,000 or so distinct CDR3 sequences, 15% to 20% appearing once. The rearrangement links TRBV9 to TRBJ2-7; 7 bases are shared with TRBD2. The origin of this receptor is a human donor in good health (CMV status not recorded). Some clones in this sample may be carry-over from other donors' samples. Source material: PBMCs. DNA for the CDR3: TGTGCCAGCAGTCCACTAGCGAGCTCCTACGAGCAGTACTTC. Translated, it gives CASSPLASSYEQYF.